These T cell receptor beta chains were read from a single sample in a study of cytomegalovirus exposure and HLA in healthy donors. Produced via immunoSEQ multiplex PCR; TCRdb's table is partial and in-frame only. Here the sample spans over 150,000 clones, 68% being singletons. Sequencing input: PBMCs. All receptors come from a man between 45 and 60 years old in good health and CMV-seronegative. The conserved cysteine and the conserved F or W are not part of the CDR3 here. A D gene is named only where the DNA matches it firmly.

TRBV5-1	TRBJ2-1	TRBD2	ASSLSLAGSSYNEQF
TRBV6-5	TRBJ2-2	NA	ASSYGHLSGELF
TRBV2	TRBJ1-2	NA	ASSTRTVTNYGYT
TRBV7-6	TRBJ1-1	NA	ASSAGGLNTEAF
TRBV29-1	TRBJ1-2	NA	SVTKGGPYGYT
TRBV27	TRBJ2-5	NA	ASSLQVRGPQETQY
TRBV5-5	TRBJ2-2	NA	ASSLLGGPNTGELF
TRBV7-8	TRBJ1-6	NA	ASSLETGLSSYNSPLH
TRBV5-5	TRBJ1-1	NA	ASSLWTTNTEAF
TRBV27	TRBJ1-1	TRBD1	ASRGQAPMNTEAF